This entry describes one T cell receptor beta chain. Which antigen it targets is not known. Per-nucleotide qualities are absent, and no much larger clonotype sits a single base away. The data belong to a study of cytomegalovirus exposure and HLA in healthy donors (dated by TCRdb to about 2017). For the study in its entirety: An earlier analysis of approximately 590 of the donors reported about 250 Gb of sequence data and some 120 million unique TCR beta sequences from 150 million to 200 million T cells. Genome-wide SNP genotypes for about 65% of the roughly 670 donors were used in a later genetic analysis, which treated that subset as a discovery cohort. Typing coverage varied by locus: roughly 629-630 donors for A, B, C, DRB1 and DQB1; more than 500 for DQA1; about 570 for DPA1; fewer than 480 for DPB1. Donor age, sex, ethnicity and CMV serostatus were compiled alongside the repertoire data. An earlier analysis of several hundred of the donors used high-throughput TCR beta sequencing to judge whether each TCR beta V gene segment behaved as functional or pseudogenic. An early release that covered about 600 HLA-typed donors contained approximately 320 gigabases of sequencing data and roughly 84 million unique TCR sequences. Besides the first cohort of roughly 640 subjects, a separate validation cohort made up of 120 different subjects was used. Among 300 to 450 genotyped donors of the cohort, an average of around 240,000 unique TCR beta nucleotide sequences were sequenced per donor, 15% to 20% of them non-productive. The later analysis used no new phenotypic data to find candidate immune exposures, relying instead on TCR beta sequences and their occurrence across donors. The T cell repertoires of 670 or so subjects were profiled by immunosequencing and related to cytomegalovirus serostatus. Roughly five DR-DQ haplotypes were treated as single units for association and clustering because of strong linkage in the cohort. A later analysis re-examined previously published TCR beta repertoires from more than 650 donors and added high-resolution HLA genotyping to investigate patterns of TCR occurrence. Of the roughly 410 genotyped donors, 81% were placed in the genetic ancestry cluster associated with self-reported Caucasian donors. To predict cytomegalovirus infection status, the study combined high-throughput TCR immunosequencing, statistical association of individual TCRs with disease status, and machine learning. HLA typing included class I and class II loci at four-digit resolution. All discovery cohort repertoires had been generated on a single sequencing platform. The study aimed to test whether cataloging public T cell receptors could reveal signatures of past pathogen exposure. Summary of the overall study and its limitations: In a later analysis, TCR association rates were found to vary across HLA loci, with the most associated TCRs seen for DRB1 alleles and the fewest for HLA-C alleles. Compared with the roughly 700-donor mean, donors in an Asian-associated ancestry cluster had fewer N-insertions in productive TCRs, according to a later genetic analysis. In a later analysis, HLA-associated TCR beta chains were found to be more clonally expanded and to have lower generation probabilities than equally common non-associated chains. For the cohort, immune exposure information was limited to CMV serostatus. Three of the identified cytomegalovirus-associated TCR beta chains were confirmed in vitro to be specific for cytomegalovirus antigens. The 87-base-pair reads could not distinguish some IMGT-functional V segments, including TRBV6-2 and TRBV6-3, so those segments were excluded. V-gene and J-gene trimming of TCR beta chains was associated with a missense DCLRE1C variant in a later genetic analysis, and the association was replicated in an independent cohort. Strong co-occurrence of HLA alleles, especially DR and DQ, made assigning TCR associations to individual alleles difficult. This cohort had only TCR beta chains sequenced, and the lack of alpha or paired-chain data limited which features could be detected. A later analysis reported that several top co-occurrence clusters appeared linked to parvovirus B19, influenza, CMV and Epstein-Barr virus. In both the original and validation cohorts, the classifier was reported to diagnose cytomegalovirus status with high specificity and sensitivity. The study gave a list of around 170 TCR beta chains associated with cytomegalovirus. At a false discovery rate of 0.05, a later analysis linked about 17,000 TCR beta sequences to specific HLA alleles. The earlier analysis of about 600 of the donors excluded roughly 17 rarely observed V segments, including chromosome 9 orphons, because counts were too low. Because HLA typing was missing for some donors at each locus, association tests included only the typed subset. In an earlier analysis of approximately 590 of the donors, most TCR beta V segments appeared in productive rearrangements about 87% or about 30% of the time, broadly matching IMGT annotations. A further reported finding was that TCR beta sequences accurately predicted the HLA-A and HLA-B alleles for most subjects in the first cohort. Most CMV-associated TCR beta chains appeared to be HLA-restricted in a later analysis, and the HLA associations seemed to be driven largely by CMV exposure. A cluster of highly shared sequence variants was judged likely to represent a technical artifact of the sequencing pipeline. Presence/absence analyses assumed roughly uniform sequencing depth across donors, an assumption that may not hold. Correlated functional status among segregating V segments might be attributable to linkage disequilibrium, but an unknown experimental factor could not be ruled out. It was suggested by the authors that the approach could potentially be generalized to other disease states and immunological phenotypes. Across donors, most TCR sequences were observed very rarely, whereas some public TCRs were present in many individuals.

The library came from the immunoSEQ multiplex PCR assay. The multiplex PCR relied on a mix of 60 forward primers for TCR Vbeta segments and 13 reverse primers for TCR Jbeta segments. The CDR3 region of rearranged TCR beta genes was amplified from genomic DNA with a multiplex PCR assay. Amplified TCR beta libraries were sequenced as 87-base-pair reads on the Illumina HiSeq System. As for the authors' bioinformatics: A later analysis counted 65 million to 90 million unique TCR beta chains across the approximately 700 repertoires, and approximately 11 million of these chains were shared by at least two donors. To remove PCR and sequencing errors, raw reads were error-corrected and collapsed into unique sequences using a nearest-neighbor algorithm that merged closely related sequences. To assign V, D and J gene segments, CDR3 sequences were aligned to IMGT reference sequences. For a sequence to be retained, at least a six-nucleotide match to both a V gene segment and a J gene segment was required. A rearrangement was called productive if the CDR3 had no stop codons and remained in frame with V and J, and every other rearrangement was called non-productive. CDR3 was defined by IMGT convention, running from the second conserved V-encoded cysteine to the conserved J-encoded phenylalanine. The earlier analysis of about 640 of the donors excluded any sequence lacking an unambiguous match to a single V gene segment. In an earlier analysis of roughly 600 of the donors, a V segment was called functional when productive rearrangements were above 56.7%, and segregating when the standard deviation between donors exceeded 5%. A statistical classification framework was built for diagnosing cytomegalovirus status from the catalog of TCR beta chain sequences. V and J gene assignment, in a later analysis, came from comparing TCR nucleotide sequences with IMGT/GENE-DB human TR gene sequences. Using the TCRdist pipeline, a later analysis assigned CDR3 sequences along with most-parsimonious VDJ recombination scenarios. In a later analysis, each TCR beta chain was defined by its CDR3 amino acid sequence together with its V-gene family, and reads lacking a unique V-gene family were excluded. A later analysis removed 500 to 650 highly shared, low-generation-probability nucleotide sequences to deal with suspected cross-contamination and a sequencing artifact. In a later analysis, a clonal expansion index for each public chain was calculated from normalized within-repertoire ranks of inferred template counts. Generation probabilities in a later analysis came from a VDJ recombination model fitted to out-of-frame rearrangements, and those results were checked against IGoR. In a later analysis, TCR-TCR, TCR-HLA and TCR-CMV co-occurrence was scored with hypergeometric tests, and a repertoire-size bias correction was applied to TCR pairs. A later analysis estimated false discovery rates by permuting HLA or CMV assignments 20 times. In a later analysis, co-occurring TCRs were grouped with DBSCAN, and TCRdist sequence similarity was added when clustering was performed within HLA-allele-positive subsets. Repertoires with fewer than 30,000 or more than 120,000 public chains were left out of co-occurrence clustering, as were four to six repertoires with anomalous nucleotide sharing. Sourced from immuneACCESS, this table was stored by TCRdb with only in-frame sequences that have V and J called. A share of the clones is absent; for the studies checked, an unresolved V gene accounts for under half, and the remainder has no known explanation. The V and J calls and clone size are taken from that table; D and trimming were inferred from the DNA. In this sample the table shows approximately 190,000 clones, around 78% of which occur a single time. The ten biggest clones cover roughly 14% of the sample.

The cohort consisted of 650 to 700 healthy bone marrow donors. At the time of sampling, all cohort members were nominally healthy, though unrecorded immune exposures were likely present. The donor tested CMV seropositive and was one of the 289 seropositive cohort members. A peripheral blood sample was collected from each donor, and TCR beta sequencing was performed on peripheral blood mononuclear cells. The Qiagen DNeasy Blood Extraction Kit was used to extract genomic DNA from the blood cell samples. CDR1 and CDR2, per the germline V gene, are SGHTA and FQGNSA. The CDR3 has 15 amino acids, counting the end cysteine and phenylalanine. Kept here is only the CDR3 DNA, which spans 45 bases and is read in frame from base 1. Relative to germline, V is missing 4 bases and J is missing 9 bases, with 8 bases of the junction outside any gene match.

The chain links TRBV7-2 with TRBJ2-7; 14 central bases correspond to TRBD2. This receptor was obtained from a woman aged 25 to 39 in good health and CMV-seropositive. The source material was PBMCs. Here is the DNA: TGTGCCAGCAGCTCGGGGGGGACTAGCGGGAGAAGGCAGTACTTC. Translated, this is CASSSGGTSGRRQYF.